The 26 T cell receptor beta chains presented below share a single source sample, sequenced in a study of CD8 T cells in ankylosing spondylitis. MiXCR, applied by TCRdb to the 5' RACE reads, yields one record per CDR3 protein. Here the sample spans about 150,000 distinct CDR3 sequences, roughly 44% being singletons. The specimen sequenced was synovial fluid, either unsorted or a sorted T cell fraction (not recorded which). The receptors originated from a male donor with ankylosing spondylitis.

The rearrangement links TRBV10-3 to TRBJ2-5; 8 nucleotides agree with TRBD2. The germline CDR1 and CDR2 sequences are ENHRY and SYGVKD. The CDR3 covers 15 residues. V shed 3 bases and J 1 base; nucleotides not matched to a gene: 4. CDR3 loop: CAISDPGTSQETQYF. The CDR3 DNA reads TGTGCCATCAGTGATCCTGGGACTAGCCAAGAGACCCAGTACTTC.

The genes are TRBV15 and TRBJ2-5; D is perhaps TRBD1 (5 bases). CDR3 length: 15 residues. Trimming stripped 5 bases from V and 1 base from J, with 14 bases between. Germline values: CDR1 LNHNV, CDR2 YYDKDF (reference sequence). Here the CDR3 reads CATSGIWGSQETQYF. CDR3 nucleotides: TGTGCCACCAGCGGTATCTGGGGCTCCCAAGAGACCCAGTACTTC.

This chain's CDR3 is CASSLARRLAYADTQYF. CDR3 DNA sequence: TGTGCCAGCAGCTTAGCCCGCCGACTCGCATACGCAGATACGCAGTATTTT. The J gene is TRBJ2-3, the V gene TRBV7-2; no clear D gene. CDR1 is SGHTA, CDR2 FQGNSA, per germline. CDR3 size: 17 residues. Trimming removed 0 bases at V and 4 bases at J, with 17 bases between.

This clonotype was picked up many times. The chain couples TRBV19 to TRBJ2-1; a weak D match, TRBD1 (7 bases). The CDR3 spans 14 residues. In germline, CDR1 is LNHDA, CDR2 SQIVND (reference sequence). V lost 6 bases, J lost 4 bases, and 13 bases lay in between. CDR3 sequence reads: CASRRQGGYNEQFF. Here the CDR3 DNA reads TGTGCCAGTAGGCGACAGGGAGGATACAATGAGCAGTTCTTC. Based on the CDR3 plus reference TRBV19 and TRBJ2-1, the full variable domain is DGGITQSPKYLFRKEGQNVTLSCEQNLNHDAMYWYRQDPGQGLRLIYYSQIVNDFQKGDIAEGYSVSREKKESFPLTVTSAQKNPTAFYLCASRRQGGYNEQFFGPGTRLTVL.

V and J are TRBV25-1 and TRBJ2-7; D gene unclear. The CDR3 is made up of 13 amino acids. Germline CDR1 reads MGHDK; CDR2 reads SYGVNS. V was trimmed by 4 bases and J by 3 bases, leaving 10 bases between them. CDR3 loop: CASSVRTFYEQYF. In DNA form, the CDR3 reads TGTGCCAGCAGTGTGCGTACATTCTACGAGCAGTACTTC.

J is TRBJ2-1 and V is TRBV6-2 or TRBV6-3; 14 bases align to TRBD2. Germline V gene lookup returns CDR1 MNHEY and CDR2 SVGEGT. V gave up 2 bases and J gave up 4 bases; unmatched junction bases: 7. The CDR3 is 18 amino acids. The CDR3 nucleotides read TGTGCCAGCAGTTACCGACTAGCGGGGGGGCCTGGTTACAATGAGCAGTTCTTC. Its translation: CASSYRLAGGPGYNEQFF.

The V and J genes are TRBV7-9 and TRBJ2-1; 7 bases fit TRBD2. Germline assignment: CDR1 SEHNR and CDR2 FQNEAQ (reference sequence). The V and J ends lost 2 bases and 4 bases, in that order; junction bases with no gene match: 11. The CDR3 sequence is 17 residues long. The CDR3 DNA follows: TGTGCCAGCAGCTTACCTAGCGGACCCGTACTTTACAATGAGCAGTTCTTC. The encoded protein is CASSLPSGPVLYNEQFF.

The V gene is TRBV20-1, the J gene TRBJ2-2, with TRBD1 matching over 9 bases. Germline trimming cut 3 bases from V and 6 bases from J; bases unmatched to any gene: 8. The germline V gene encodes CDR1 DFQATT and CDR2 SNEGSKA (reference sequence). The CDR3 extends over 15 amino acids. CDR3 region: CSASTDRGPPGELFF. The CDR3 DNA reads as TGCAGTGCTAGTACGGACAGGGGTCCCCCCGGGGAGCTGTTTTTT.

CDR3 DNA: TGTGCCAGCAGCCCGGACGGTCTAGACTGGGAGACCCAGTACTTC. It codes for CASSPDGLDWETQYF. The chain has TRBV5-6 and TRBJ2-5, with D unclear. The CDR3 contains 15 residues. Trimming cost V 4 bases and J 5 bases, with 18 bases left between them. The germline V gene has CDR1 SGHDT and CDR2 YYEEEE.

This clonotype was seen repeatedly, ten times or more. The V and J genes are TRBV7-8 and TRBJ2-1; D not resolved. Germline V CDR1 and CDR2: SGHVS, FQNEAQ. V was pared by 5 bases and J by 3 bases, with 11 bases between. The CDR3 covers 14 residues. As DNA, the CDR3 is TGTGCCAGCAGCCCCCCCGGCCTCTACAATGAGCAGTTCTTC. This gives the protein CASSPPGLYNEQFF.

The rearrangement uses TRBV28 and TRBJ1-5; TRBD1 agrees at 12 bases. The CDR3 totals 17 residues. V dropped 7 bases and J dropped 7; count of bases not matched to a gene: 14. Germline CDR1 reads MDHEN; CDR2 reads SYDVKM. The CDR3 protein is CASMIRDRGRSGQPQHF. In DNA, the CDR3 is TGTGCCAGCATGATCAGGGACAGGGGGCGCTCGGGGCAGCCCCAGCATTTT.

This clonotype was counted ten times or more. The genes are TRBV27 and TRBJ2-1, with 9 bases identical to TRBD2. The junction had 6 bases not matched to a gene; V was cut back by 6 bases and J by 3 bases. The germline gives CDR1 MNHEY, CDR2 SMNVEV (reference sequence). The length of the CDR3 is 15 residues. Here the CDR3 DNA reads TGTGCCAGCAGCCGCGGGGGGGCTCTCTACAATGAGCAGTTCTTC. It codes for CASSRGGALYNEQFF.

This clonotype was seen just once. The chain links TRBV4-1 to TRBJ1-1; D perhaps matches TRBD1 (6 bases). The CDR3 sequence is 14 residues long. Germline CDR1 is MGHRA and CDR2 is YSYEKL. The V end was cut by 4 bases, the J end by 6 bases, with 15 bases between. CDR3 DNA sequence: TGCGCCAGCAGCCGACCAAACAGGGCCCCTGAAGCTTTCTTT. Protein sequence: CASSRPNRAPEAFF.

This clonotype was seen a handful of times. V is TRBV4-3 and J is TRBJ2-7; 12 positions match TRBD2. V shed 0 bases, J shed 5 bases, and the junction held 8 bases outside the gene matches. The CDR3 has 17 amino acids. CDR1 is LGHNA and CDR2 is YSLEER in the germline V gene. The CDR3 is CASSQEIRASGRDEQYF. CDR3 DNA sequence: TGCGCCAGCAGCCAAGAAATCAGGGCTAGCGGGAGGGACGAGCAGTACTTC.

The chain carries TRBV5-1 and TRBJ1-6; D uncertain. The V gene lost 0 bases and the J gene lost 5 bases, with 9 bases spanning the gap. The CDR3 sequence is 15 residues long. The germline gives CDR1 SGHRS, CDR2 YFSETQ. The CDR3 loop is CASSLVGRDNSPLHF. The CDR3 DNA follows: TGCGCCAGCAGCTTGGTAGGGCGGGATAATTCACCCCTCCACTTT.

This clonotype was found a few times. The rearrangement joins TRBV3-1 to TRBJ2-7; D gene unclear. This CDR3 comprises 14 residues. The V end lost 0 bases, the J end lost 6 bases, and 12 bases lay between the germline ends. The germline V gene has CDR1 LGHDT and CDR2 YNNKEL (reference sequence). The CDR3 DNA reads as TGTGCCAGCAGCCAAGATACGGGTTGGGCCGAGCAGTACTTC. Translation gives CASSQDTGWAEQYF.

The J gene is TRBJ1-1, the V gene TRBV12-3 or TRBV12-4, with unresolved D. The CDR3 runs 17 residues. V lost 3 bases and J lost 1, with 18 bases in between. The CDR3 is CASSFRAPVYGNTEAFF. In nucleotides, the CDR3 is TGTGCCAGCAGTTTTAGAGCCCCCGTTTATGGGAACACTGAAGCTTTCTTT.

The V gene is TRBV20-1, the J gene TRBJ2-3; D unresolved. CDR1 DFQATT and CDR2 SNEGSKA come from the germline V gene (reference sequence). V lost 4 bases, J lost 4 bases, and 3 bases lay in between. CDR3 length: 10 residues. CDR3 DNA: TGCAGTGCTACTGCAGATACGCAGTATTTT. It specifies CSATADTQYF.

The V call is TRBV12-3 or TRBV12-4, the J call TRBJ1-5; D is perhaps TRBD1 (6 bases). This CDR3 comprises 15 residues. Trimming took off 6 bases at V and 7 bases at J, with 19 bases between the two ends. The CDR3 DNA follows: TGTGCCAGCAGCTATGACAGGCTTCCCGAGCAGCCCCAGCATTTT. It yields the protein CASSYDRLPEQPQHF.

This chain uses TRBV6-2 or TRBV6-3 with TRBJ1-1; a possible D gene is TRBD1 (6 bases). CDR3 length: 14 residues. V lost 2 bases and J 5 bases, leaving 12 bases between the germline ends. The germline gives CDR1 MNHEY, CDR2 SVGEGT. Here the CDR3 reads CASSYIGGRTEAFF. CDR3 nucleotide sequence: TGTGCCAGCAGTTACATCGGGGGGCGAACTGAAGCTTTCTTT.

The chain recombines TRBV4-3 with TRBJ2-7; tentative D call: TRBD2 (6 bases). Trimming pared 0 bases from V and 3 bases from J, leaving 9 bases between. Germline assignment: CDR1 LGHNA and CDR2 YSLEER. The CDR3 extends over 14 amino acids. As DNA, the CDR3 is TGCGCCAGCAGCCAAGAGGCGGGAAGCTACGAGCAGTACTTC. Translation gives CASSQEAGSYEQYF.

The J gene is TRBJ2-7, the V gene TRBV7-3; D is unresolved. Per germline, CDR1 SGHTA and CDR2 FQGTGA. The V and J ends lost 5 bases and 0 bases respectively, with 14 bases between them. This CDR3 is 15 amino acids long. CDR3 coding DNA: TGTGCCAGCAGCCCAATGGGCGGTGGCTCCTACGAGCAGTACTTC. It codes for CASSPMGGGSYEQYF.

The chain employs TRBV7-9 and TRBJ2-7; a weak D match, TRBD1 (6 bases). This CDR3 comprises 14 residues. V was trimmed by 5 bases and J by 2 bases, leaving 13 bases between them. Germline-derived CDR1 and CDR2 are SEHNR and FQNEAQ (reference sequence). CDR3 coding DNA: TGTGCCAGCAGCCTAAGACAGGACCCCTACGAGCAGTACTTC. As protein: CASSLRQDPYEQYF.

The sample holds a few counts of this clonotype. J is TRBJ1-1 and V is TRBV30, with D unclear. Looked up from germline, CDR1 is GTSNPN and CDR2 is SVGIG (reference sequence). V lost 8 bases and J lost 6, with 13 bases in between. The CDR3 totals 11 residues. CDR3 in amino acids: CAHGVGAEAFF. The CDR3 DNA sequence: TGTGCCCACGGGGTGGGAGCTGAAGCTTTCTTT. Supplemented by reference TRBV30 and TRBJ1-1, the full variable domain reads SQTIHQWPATLVQPVGSPLSLECTVEGTSNPNLYWYRQAAGRGLQLLFYSVGIGQISSEVPQNLSASRPQDRQFILSSKKLLLSDSGFYLCAHGVGAEAFFGQGTRLTVV.

This chain joins TRBV7-2 and TRBJ2-7; 8 bases agree with TRBD2. Germline V gene lookup returns CDR1 SGHTA and CDR2 FQGNSA. This CDR3 region has 15 residues. V lost 3 bases to trimming and J lost 2 bases; unmatched junction nucleotides: 6. In nucleotides, the CDR3 is TGTGCCAGCAGCTTGACGGGACTAGGAGCCTACGAGCAGTACTTC. Translating gives CASSLTGLGAYEQYF. The full variable domain, with the rest looked up from reference TRBV7-2 and TRBJ2-7, is GAGVSQSPSNKVTEKGKDVELRCDPISGHTALYWYRQSLGQGLEFLIYFQGNSAPDKSGLPSDRFSAERTGGSVSTLTIQRTQQEDSAVYLCASSLTGLGAYEQYFGPGTRLTVT.

The chain has TRBV28 and TRBJ1-5, with unresolved D. Germline V gives CDR1 MDHEN, CDR2 SYDVKM. The CDR3 contains 15 residues. Between the trimmed V and J ends, which lost 10 bases and 0 bases, there was a span of 16 bases. The CDR3 reads CATDAGPYSNQPQHF. The DNA of the CDR3 is TGTGCCACCGACGCGGGTCCGTATAGCAATCAGCCCCAGCATTTT.